This T cell receptor (beta chain) was retrieved from a study of Tregs in tolerant kidney transplant recipients. General study points: The most relevant donor-specific Treg TCRbeta repertoire apparently came from expansion with activated donor B cells.

Regarding this clone: The target antigen is unknown.

The repertoire was sequenced with immunoSEQ multiplex PCR; TCRdb's copy has only in-frame clones and lacks some. This sample has approximately 98,000 clones, with around 89% found just once. Germline CDR1 SEHNR, CDR2 FQNEAQ (reference sequence). Trimming left V 5 bases short and J 1 base short, with 17 bases between. The CDR3 covers 17 residues. Specimen: CD4+ T cells from blood, collected before the transplant. This TCR was recovered from a human donor who received a combined kidney and bone marrow transplant. V and J are TRBV7-9 and TRBJ1-4, with TRBD1 as a possible D gene (5 bases). DNA of the CDR3: TGTGCCAGCAGCACTCGGACACGGAGGGGAACTAATGAAAAACTGTTTTTT. As protein: CASSTRTRRGTNEKLFF.